This T cell receptor beta chain was profiled in a study of siplizumab effects on memory and regulatory T cells. With regard to this clone: Its antigen is still unknown.

Notes on the study in general: A significant reduction in alloreactive sequences traceable to unstimulated CD4+ memory cells was produced by siplizumab. It was never confirmed that proliferating Tregs from siplizumab cultures were suppressive.

Assaying covered some 10^5 TCR templates per sample. Only in-frame clones appear in the TCRdb table, and some are missing; sequencing was by immunoSEQ multiplex PCR. The data show about 100,000 clones, roughly 94% seen once. Germline V lookup: CDR1 SNHLY, CDR2 FYNNEI. The CDR3 is 13 amino acids. The germline V and J ends were trimmed by 7 bases and 0 bases, with 9 bases remaining between them. The TCR sequence derives from a human donor in good health. Source material: Tregs sorted from blood. The V call is TRBV2, the J call TRBJ1-2; D is ambiguous. This chain's CDR3 is CASKPQANYGYTF. CDR3 bases: TGTGCCAGCAAGCCCCAAGCTAACTATGGCTACACCTTC.